One and the same sample provided the 27 T cell receptor beta chains below, sequenced in a study of beta chain features in type 1 diabetes. Study conclusions and caveats: In every one of the four CD4+ subsets, TCRB CDR3s were moderately but significantly shorter in Type 1 diabetes patients.

Every isolated RNA sample was fully reverse transcribed, so sequencing captured expressed TCRB transcripts. The method was immunoSEQ multiplex PCR; TCRdb's version includes in-frame clones alone and lacks a portion of them. This sample has around 650,000 clones, with 9.5% to 15% found just once. For these TCRs, the target antigens are not known. The sequenced material came from naive CD4+ T cells from blood. The receptors were gathered from a man younger than 45 with type 1 diabetes.

As to this clone: This same CDR3 is encoded by further DNA sequences in the sample. This rearrangement joins TRBV29-1 to TRBJ1-2, with a possible D match to TRBD1 (5 bases). The CDR3 loop spans 13 amino acids. Germline V CDR1 and CDR2: SQVTM, ANQGSEA. Trimming removed 3 bases at V and 5 bases at J, with 13 bases between. The CDR3 loop is CSVDLGQGYGYTF. CDR3 nucleotide sequence: TGCAGCGTTGATCTGGGCCAGGGTTATGGCTACACCTTC. Variable domain in full (rest from reference TRBV29-1 and TRBJ1-2): SAVISQKPSRDICQRGTSLTIQCQVDSQVTMMFWYRQQPGQSLTLIATANQGSEATYESGFVIDKFPISRPNLTFSTLTVSNMSPEDSSIYLCSVDLGQGYGYTFGSGTRLTVV.

The genes are TRBV5-1 and TRBJ1-1; D unresolved. CDR1 is SGHRS and CDR2 is YFSETQ in the germline V gene. This CDR3 contains 13 residues. The V gene lost 0 bases and the J gene lost 3 bases, with 6 bases spanning the gap. The CDR3 DNA reads TGCGCCAGCAGCTTGGCGGAGTACACTGAAGCTTTCTTT. Amino acids: CASSLAEYTEAFF.

The chain recombines TRBV5-1 with TRBJ1-2; the match to TRBD1 covers 7 bases. Germline lookup yields CDR1 SGHRS and CDR2 YFSETQ. Trimming cost V 1 base and J 5 bases; bases outside gene matches: 11. The CDR3 consists of 16 residues. CDR3 DNA: TGCGCCAGCAGCTTGACCCCGGGACAGCGGGGGTATGGCTACACCTTC. Encoded protein: CASSLTPGQRGYGYTF.

J is TRBJ2-7 and V is TRBV29-1; 11 positions agree with TRBD1. Trimming took 1 base from V and 7 from J; bases not matched to a gene: 9. Germline CDR1 is SQVTM and CDR2 is ANQGSEA. The CDR3 has 15 residues. This CDR3 is CSVEGYGQGAREQYF. As DNA, the CDR3 is TGCAGCGTTGAAGGGTATGGACAGGGGGCGAGAGAGCAGTACTTC.

This clone was picked up a small number of times. The sample carries other DNA sequences with the same CDR3. This chain joins TRBV6-5 and TRBJ1-1, with D perhaps matching TRBD1 (6 bases). Deletions cut 4 bases from V and 2 bases from J, with 8 bases between. CDR3 length: 13 residues. The germline V gene has CDR1 MNHEY and CDR2 SVGAGI. CDR3: CASSLQGNTEAFF. The CDR3 DNA sequence: TGTGCCAGCAGTTTACAGGGAAACACTGAAGCTTTCTTT.

The chain couples TRBV30 to TRBJ2-1; a weak D match, TRBD2 (5 bases). The V end lost 2 bases, the J end lost 6 bases, and 8 bases lay between the germline ends. The germline V gene has CDR1 GTSNPN and CDR2 SVGIG (reference sequence). The CDR3 is made up of 12 amino acids. The CDR3: CAWSPRGNEQFF. The DNA for the CDR3 is TGTGCCTGGAGTCCTCGGGGCAATGAGCAGTTCTTC. The variable domain in full, with the rest retrieved from reference TRBV30 and TRBJ2-1, is SQTIHQWPATLVQPVGSPLSLECTVEGTSNPNLYWYRQAAGRGLQLLFYSVGIGQISSEVPQNLSASRPQDRQFILSSKKLLLSDSGFYLCAWSPRGNEQFFGPGTRLTVL.

The chain recombines TRBV9 with TRBJ1-4, with D hard to call. This CDR3 is 14 amino acids long. From germline, CDR1 is SGDLS and CDR2 YYNGEE. V was shortened by 3 bases and J by 6 bases, with 12 bases between the two germline ends. Here the CDR3 DNA reads TGTGCCAGCAGCGCCTGGGCTGGGGATGAAAAACTGTTTTTT. Translating gives CASSAWAGDEKLFF.

The chain recombines TRBV10-3 with TRBJ1-2; D possibly corresponds to TRBD1 (5 bases). The CDR3 totals 15 residues. The germline CDR1 and CDR2 sequences are ENHRY and SYGVKD. Trimming took 6 bases from V and 2 from J, leaving 16 bases between them. The CDR3 bases are TGTGCCATCAGGCCGGGGACCGCGGGAAACTATGGCTACACCTTC. As protein: CAIRPGTAGNYGYTF.

The chain carries TRBV4-2 and TRBJ2-3; unclear D gene. Trimming removed 4 bases at V and 6 bases at J, with 14 bases between. Germline CDR1 is LGHNA and CDR2 is YNFKEQ. This CDR3 comprises 14 residues. The CDR3 DNA sequence: TGTGCCAGCAGCCCGGGTAGGGCAGGCGATACGCAGTATTTT. It translates to CASSPGRAGDTQYF.

The chain is built from TRBV5-6 and TRBJ2-6; 9 bases are a match to TRBD1. The CDR3 covers 18 residues. Germline V lookup: CDR1 SGHDT, CDR2 YYEEEE. V dropped 4 bases and J dropped 0; count of bases not matched to a gene: 8. The CDR3 spells CASSPPGQGASGANVLTF. For the CDR3, the DNA is TGTGCCAGCAGCCCCCCGGGACAGGGCGCCTCTGGGGCCAACGTCCTGACTTTC.

This clone was observed a handful of times. The J gene is TRBJ1-6, the V gene TRBV30, with D uncertain. The CDR3 length is 11 residues. V was cut by 0 bases and J by 10 bases, with 4 bases left in between. Germline V gives CDR1 GTSNPN, CDR2 SVGIG (reference sequence). Written as DNA, the CDR3 is TGTGCCTGGAGTGTAAACTCACCCCTCCACTTT. It specifies CAWSVNSPLHF.

J is TRBJ2-2 and V is TRBV7-2, with a possible D match to TRBD1 (7 bases). Germline assignment: CDR1 SGHTA and CDR2 FQGNSA. V was shortened by 5 bases and J by 4 bases, with 8 bases between the two germline ends. This CDR3 has 13 residues. The CDR3 sequence: CASSQGGTGELFF. The CDR3 bases are TGTGCCAGCAGCCAGGGGGGCACCGGGGAGCTGTTTTTT.

This clone was detected a few times. The chain has TRBV5-6 and TRBJ1-3; D gene uncertain. This CDR3 contains 15 residues. The V gene's germline CDR1 is SGHDT and CDR2 YYEEEE. Trimming took 0 bases from V and 0 from J, leaving 7 bases between them. CDR3 coding DNA: TGTGCCAGCAGCTTGGAGCCCTTCTCTGGAAACACCATATATTTT. Translated: CASSLEPFSGNTIYF.

Regarding this clone: Other DNA sequences in this sample translate to the same CDR3. This CDR3 reads CASSLEGGSYNEQFF. CDR3 sequence (DNA): TGTGCCAGCAGCTTAGAGGGAGGCTCCTACAATGAGCAGTTCTTC. The chain joins TRBV7-9 to TRBJ2-1, with D possibly TRBD2 on 6 matching bases. The V gene's germline CDR1 is SEHNR and CDR2 FQNEAQ (reference sequence). The CDR3 runs 15 residues. Trimming removed 1 base from V and 0 bases from J, with 7 bases in between.

The rearrangement links TRBV18 to TRBJ2-5; the D is unclear. The CDR3 loop spans 15 amino acids. CDR1 and CDR2 (germline): KGHSH, LQKENI. The V and J ends lost 2 bases and 1 base respectively, with 11 bases between them. The CDR3 here is CASSPNGLRQETQYF. CDR3 DNA: TGTGCCAGCTCACCAAACGGGCTCCGCCAAGAGACCCAGTACTTC.

The chain couples TRBV11-2 to TRBJ2-4, with 9 bases identical to TRBD2. V dropped 6 bases and J dropped 3; count of bases not matched to a gene: 9. Germline V lookup: CDR1 SGHAT, CDR2 FQNNGV. CDR3 size: 16 residues. The CDR3: CASSSLRGGSKNIQYF. In DNA form, the CDR3 reads TGTGCCAGCAGTTCTCTGCGGGGGGGAAGCAAAAACATTCAGTACTTC.

This clone was recorded a few times. This chain links TRBV18 with TRBJ2-7; D not certain. Trimming left V 6 bases short and J 1 base short, with 13 bases between. The CDR3 contains 14 residues. CDR1 and CDR2 from the germline V gene are KGHSH and LQKENI. CDR3 coding DNA: TGTGCCAGCTCCCCTGGGCTGGGTTCCTACGAGCAGTACTTC. Its protein product is CASSPGLGSYEQYF.

This clone was picked up a small number of times. V is TRBV18 and J is TRBJ2-5, with D perhaps matching TRBD1 (5 bases). The CDR3 length is 15 residues. The germline V gene encodes CDR1 KGHSH and CDR2 LQKENI. The ends were cut back, 6 bases at V and 0 bases at J, with 14 bases in the middle. The CDR3 sequence is CASSDSLEDQETQYF. The CDR3 bases are TGTGCCAGCTCCGACAGCCTTGAGGACCAAGAGACCCAGTACTTC. The variable domain in full, with the rest retrieved from reference TRBV18 and TRBJ2-5, is NAGVMQNPRHLVRRRGQEARLRCSPMKGHSHVYWYRQLPEEGLKFMVYLQKENIIDESGMPKERFSAEFPKEGPSILRIQQVVRGDSAAYFCASSDSLEDQETQYFGPGTRLLVL.

The chain has TRBV13 and TRBJ2-3; maybe TRBD1 (5 bases). The CDR3 is 16 amino acids. Germline V gives CDR1 PRHDT, CDR2 FYEKMQ (reference sequence). The V and J ends lost 2 bases and 2 bases respectively, with 14 bases between them. The CDR3 bases are TGTGCCAGCAGCTTATGGAGACAGCCATCCACAGATACGCAGTATTTT. It encodes CASSLWRQPSTDTQYF.

This chain uses TRBV13 with TRBJ2-7; D is perhaps TRBD1 or TRBD2 (5 bases each). Germline V gene lookup returns CDR1 PRHDT and CDR2 FYEKMQ (reference sequence). V gave up 5 bases and J gave up 3 bases, with 20 bases separating them. This CDR3 is 16 amino acids long. The CDR3 DNA reads as TGTGCCAGCAGCACTACACCGGGACGATCGGTCTACGAGCAGTACTTC. This sequence encodes CASSTTPGRSVYEQYF.

Only a few counts were recorded for this clone. This chain links TRBV4-2 with TRBJ2-1; 8 bases fit TRBD2. The V gene end was trimmed by 4 bases and the J gene end by 6 bases; junction bases not matched to a gene: 2. This CDR3 region has 13 residues. Germline-derived CDR1 and CDR2 are LGHNA and YNFKEQ. CDR3 sequence reads: CASSLGTSNEQFF. The CDR3 bases are TGTGCCAGCAGCCTTGGGACTAGCAATGAGCAGTTCTTC.

This clone was observed a handful of times. The chain is built from TRBV4-2 and TRBJ2-2; D gene unclear. Per the germline V gene, CDR1 is LGHNA and CDR2 is YNFKEQ. Trimming cost V 2 bases and J 7 bases, with 17 bases left between them. The CDR3 runs 16 residues. The CDR3 region is CASSQSVSRSGGELFF. Here the CDR3 DNA reads TGTGCCAGCAGCCAATCGGTCTCTCGATCGGGCGGGGAGCTGTTTTTT.

J is TRBJ1-4 and V is TRBV5-4; D gene uncertain. Germline loops: CDR1 SGHNT, CDR2 YYREEE (reference sequence). The V gene lost 4 bases and the J gene lost 5 bases, with 15 bases spanning the gap. The CDR3 has 15 residues. DNA for the CDR3: TGTGCCAGCAGCCCCGGAGGGAGAAACAATGAAAAACTGTTTTTT. As protein: CASSPGGRNNEKLFF.

This clone came up a few times. The J gene is TRBJ2-7, the V gene TRBV5-4; 7 bases map to TRBD1. Germline trimming cut 4 bases from V and 0 bases from J; bases unmatched to any gene: 4. The germline V gene encodes CDR1 SGHNT and CDR2 YYREEE (reference sequence). There are 14 residues in the CDR3. The CDR3 DNA is TGTGCCAGCAGCCAGACAGGGAGCTCCTACGAGCAGTACTTC. This gives the protein CASSQTGSSYEQYF.

This chain joins TRBV7-9 and TRBJ2-2; no definite D call. The CDR3 is made up of 16 amino acids. CDR1 and CDR2 (germline): SEHNR, FQNEAQ (reference sequence). The germline V and J ends were trimmed by 1 base and 3 bases, with 12 bases remaining between them. The CDR3 spells CASSLESRLYTGELFF. The DNA of the CDR3 is TGTGCCAGCAGCTTAGAGTCCCGACTGTACACCGGGGAGCTGTTTTTT.

The table lists this clone with a few counts. The rearrangement uses TRBV5-1 and TRBJ1-5; 8 nucleotides agree with TRBD1. CDR3 length: 13 residues. The V gene end was trimmed by 4 bases and the J gene end by 7 bases; junction bases not matched to a gene: 4. Germline-derived CDR1 and CDR2 are SGHRS and YFSETQ. The CDR3, as DNA: TGCGCCAGCAGCGGACAGGGTGGACAGCCCCAGCATTTT. Translation gives CASSGQGGQPQHF.

Worth noting for this clone: Other DNA sequences in this specimen translate into the identical CDR3. V and J are TRBV5-1 and TRBJ1-5; 7 bases map to TRBD1. J lost 5 bases, V lost 2 bases, and 1 base had no gene match. CDR1 is SGHRS, CDR2 YFSETQ, per germline. CDR3 length: 13 residues. The CDR3 spells CASSLTGDQPQHF. The DNA for the CDR3 is TGCGCCAGCAGCTTAACAGGGGATCAGCCCCAGCATTTT.